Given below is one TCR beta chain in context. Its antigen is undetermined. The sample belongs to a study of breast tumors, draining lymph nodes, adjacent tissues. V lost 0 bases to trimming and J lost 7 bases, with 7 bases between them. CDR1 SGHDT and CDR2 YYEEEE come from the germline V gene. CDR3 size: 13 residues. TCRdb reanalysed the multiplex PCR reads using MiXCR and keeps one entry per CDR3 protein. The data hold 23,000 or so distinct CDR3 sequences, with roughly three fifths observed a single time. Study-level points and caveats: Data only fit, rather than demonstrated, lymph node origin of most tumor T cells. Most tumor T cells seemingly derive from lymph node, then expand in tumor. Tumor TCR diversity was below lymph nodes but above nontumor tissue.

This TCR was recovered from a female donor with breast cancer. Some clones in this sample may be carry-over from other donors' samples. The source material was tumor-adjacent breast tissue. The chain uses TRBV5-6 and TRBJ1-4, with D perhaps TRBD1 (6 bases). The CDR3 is CASSLGTVEKLFF. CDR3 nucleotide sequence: TGTGCCAGCAGCTTGGGGACAGTTGAAAAACTGTTTTTT.